Each of the 31 T cell receptor beta chains below was sequenced from the same sample in a study of T-cell memory formation after mild COVID-19. MiXCR, run by TCRdb on the 5' RACE reads, gives a single entry per CDR3 protein. In the table there are around 340,000 distinct CDR3 sequences, roughly an eighth of which are singletons. Material for sequencing was PBMCs or a T cell subset sorted from them (not recorded which). The receptors here all came from a young man who had mild COVID-19 (a few samples of this study predate the infection). Cell type and time point are not known.

The chain is built from TRBV4-2 and TRBJ2-5, with TRBD2 matching 13 bases. This CDR3 is 18 amino acids long. Losses at the gene ends were 4 bases for V and 1 base for J; bases not matched to a gene: 9. Per the germline V gene, CDR1 is LGHNA and CDR2 is YNFKEQ. Here the CDR3 reads CASSREPRTSGGQETQYF. The CDR3 DNA reads TGTGCCAGCAGCCGCGAACCCCGGACTAGCGGGGGCCAAGAGACCCAGTACTTC.

There are a few counts of this clonotype. The chain is built from TRBV4-1 and TRBJ1-6; D not certain. The CDR3 extends over 14 amino acids. Germline CDR1 and CDR2: MGHRA and YSYEKL. V was clipped by 6 bases and J by 9 bases, with 15 bases between them. The CDR3 region is CASRKPREVSPLHF. The CDR3, as DNA: TGCGCCAGCAGGAAGCCTAGGGAAGTTTCACCCCTCCACTTT.

The gene calls are TRBV7-9 and TRBJ2-1; possibly TRBD2 for D (6 bases). Germline CDR1 reads SEHNR; CDR2 reads FQNEAQ (reference sequence). Between the trimmed V and J ends, which lost 3 bases and 0 bases, there was a span of 15 bases. The CDR3 covers 17 residues. The DNA of the CDR3 is TGTGCCAGCAGCTTTGAAGGCGGGCGGGGCTCCTACAATGAGCAGTTCTTC. Translating gives CASSFEGGRGSYNEQFF.

The chain carries TRBV9 and TRBJ1-2, with D possibly TRBD1 on 6 matching bases. Germline assignment: CDR1 SGDLS and CDR2 YYNGEE. The CDR3 extends over 15 amino acids. V shed 4 bases and J shed 3 bases, with 16 bases lying between them. The CDR3 sequence is CASSPQGNRDYGYTF. CDR3 nucleotide sequence: TGTGCCAGCAGCCCCCAGGGGAATCGGGACTATGGCTACACCTTC.

The rearrangement uses TRBV10-2 and TRBJ2-1; D could derive from TRBD1 or TRBD2 (5 bases each). CDR3 length equals 12 residues. Trimming removed 2 bases from V and 12 bases from J, with 11 bases in between. Germline CDR1 is WSHSY and CDR2 is SAAADI. The CDR3 region is CASSEGGLGQFF. CDR3 DNA sequence: TGCGCCAGCAGTGAGGGGGGTTTAGGGCAGTTCTTC.

This clonotype was picked up many times. The rearrangement links TRBV7-8 to TRBJ2-5, with D unresolved. The CDR3 runs to 12 residues. In germline, CDR1 is SGHVS, CDR2 FQNEAQ. Trimming took 0 bases from V and 5 from J, leaving 4 bases between them. In nucleotides, the CDR3 is TGTGCCAGCAGCTTAGCGTTCGAGACCCAGTACTTC. Translated: CASSLAFETQYF.

The gene calls are TRBV7-9 and TRBJ1-1; weak D call: TRBD1 (6 bases). Trimming shortened V by 3 bases and J by 10 bases, and 12 bases separated the two germline ends. Germline CDR1 is SEHNR and CDR2 is FQNEAQ (reference sequence). The CDR3 runs to 12 residues. The CDR3 DNA reads TGTGCCAGCAGCTTTGGGGCGGGGGCAGCTTTCTTT. The encoded protein is CASSFGAGAAFF.

The J gene is TRBJ1-1, the V gene TRBV7-9; no firm D call. The CDR3 loop spans 16 amino acids. V was clipped by 4 bases and J by 0 bases, with 15 bases between them. Germline V CDR1 and CDR2: SEHNR, FQNEAQ (reference sequence). CDR3 residues: CASSWPGGGMNTEAFF. CDR3 nucleotide sequence: TGTGCCAGCAGCTGGCCTGGTGGAGGGATGAACACTGAAGCTTTCTTT.

CDR3 coding DNA: TGTGCCAGCGGGGGTGATTTAGGCAATCAGCCCCAGCATTTT. It translates to CASGGDLGNQPQHF. The V gene is TRBV6-1, the J gene TRBJ1-5; TRBD1 might be the D (5 bases). This CDR3 region has 14 residues. Per germline, CDR1 MNHNS and CDR2 SASEGT. The V and J ends lost 8 bases and 2 bases respectively, with 13 bases between them.

V and J are TRBV4-2 and TRBJ1-2; D not resolved. The germline V and J ends were trimmed by 0 bases and 7 bases, with 9 bases remaining between them. This CDR3 spans 13 amino acids. CDR1 and CDR2 (germline): LGHNA, YNFKEQ. As DNA, the CDR3 is TGTGCCAGCAGCCAAGATGAGGGCGGTGGCTACACCTTC. Translated: CASSQDEGGGYTF.

The chain uses TRBV24-1 and TRBJ2-2; D uncertain. Germline CDR1 and CDR2: KGHDR and SFDVKD. The CDR3 contains 16 residues. Trimming pared 4 bases from V and 6 bases from J, leaving 17 bases between. DNA of the CDR3: TGTGCCACCAGTGACCCAAAGCTGTATGAGGCCGGGGAGCTGTTTTTT. It specifies CATSDPKLYEAGELFF.

V and J are TRBV12-3 or TRBV12-4 and TRBJ2-1; TRBD2 matches at 7 bases. V lost 7 bases to trimming and J lost 12 bases; unmatched junction nucleotides: 6. This CDR3 is 11 amino acids long. The chain's CDR3 is CASTGGLWQFF. Here the CDR3 DNA reads TGTGCCAGCACGGGGGGTTTATGGCAGTTCTTC.

This clonotype has a handful of counts. V and J are TRBV5-1 and TRBJ2-1; D unclear. Germline values: CDR1 SGHRS, CDR2 YFSETQ. CDR3 size: 15 residues. V gave up 7 bases and J gave up 4 bases, with 18 bases separating them. The CDR3 nucleotides read TGCGCCAGCGGCAAAGAGGACCATGTGTACAATGAGCAGTTCTTC. This encodes CASGKEDHVYNEQFF.

This clonotype has a handful of counts. The rearrangement links TRBV9 to TRBJ2-5; TRBD2 matches 10 bases. The germline V gene encodes CDR1 SGDLS and CDR2 YYNGEE. This CDR3 comprises 16 residues. Trimming cost V 3 bases and J 1 base; bases outside gene matches: 6. The CDR3 here is CASSGRLAGLQETQYF. The CDR3 nucleotides read TGTGCCAGCAGCGGGAGACTAGCGGGCCTCCAAGAGACCCAGTACTTC.

There are a few counts of this clonotype. This sequence joins TRBV6-5 and TRBJ1-6; D not resolved. CDR1 is MNHEY and CDR2 is SVGAGI in the germline V gene. The ends were cut back, 0 bases at V and 3 bases at J, with 12 bases in the middle. This CDR3 is built from 17 residues. The CDR3 DNA sequence: TGTGCCAGCAGTTACTCGAAAGCCCGGGTCTATAATTCACCCCTCCACTTT. Translation: CASSYSKARVYNSPLHF.

The chain links TRBV18 to TRBJ2-5; possibly TRBD1 or TRBD2 for D (5 bases each). V gave up 0 bases and J gave up 3 bases, with 14 bases separating them. CDR3 length: 16 amino acids. Per germline, CDR1 KGHSH and CDR2 LQKENI. CDR3 sequence reads: CASSPPGPRGEETQYF. Written as DNA, the CDR3 is TGTGCCAGCTCACCACCGGGGCCTCGGGGCGAAGAGACCCAGTACTTC.

In this sample, this clonotype turned up a few times. The chain has TRBV7-2 and TRBJ1-6; a possible D gene is TRBD1 (6 bases). Germline assignment: CDR1 SGHTA and CDR2 FQGNSA. The CDR3 extends over 15 amino acids. Trimming cost V 1 base and J 10 bases, with 14 bases left between them. CDR3: CASSLGLGGTSPLHF. The CDR3 nucleotides read TGTGCCAGCAGCTTAGGCTTAGGCGGGACATCACCCCTCCACTTT.

This clonotype was counted ten times or more. This chain joins TRBV5-1 and TRBJ1-3; no definite D call. Trimming shortened V by 9 bases and J by 4 bases, and 20 bases separated the two germline ends. Germline values: CDR1 SGHRS, CDR2 YFSETQ. This CDR3 is built from 15 residues. The CDR3 DNA is TGCGCCACCAGGCCTGCGCCGGTGTCCGGAAACACCATATATTTT. Its translation is CATRPAPVSGNTIYF. The entire variable domain, with the rest obtained from reference TRBV5-1 and TRBJ1-3, is as follows: KAGVTQTPRYLIKTRGQQVTLSCSPISGHRSVSWYQQTPGQGLQFLFEYFSETQRNKGNFPGRFSGRQFSNSRSEMNVSTLELGDSALYLCATRPAPVSGNTIYFGEGSWLTVV.

The gene calls are TRBV20-1 and TRBJ1-1; D not certain. With 0 bases removed from V and 0 bases from J, the gap between germline ends came to 2 bases. Germline V gives CDR1 DFQATT, CDR2 SNEGSKA (reference sequence). This CDR3 is 12 amino acids long. Written as DNA, the CDR3 is TGCAGTGCTAGAGACTTGAACACTGAAGCTTTCTTT. Protein product: CSARDLNTEAFF.

This rearrangement joins TRBV7-2 to TRBJ2-5, with D uncertain. The CDR3 is made up of 15 amino acids. Germline CDR1 SGHTA, CDR2 FQGNSA. V shed 2 bases and J shed 5 bases, with 15 bases lying between them. CDR3 sequence reads: CASSLNPPGAETQYF. DNA for the CDR3: TGTGCCAGCAGCTTAAACCCCCCAGGAGCGGAGACCCAGTACTTC.

This clonotype has more than one count but fewer than ten. The chain employs TRBV4-2 and TRBJ1-3; 7 nucleotides match TRBD1. After removal of 5 bases from V and 4 bases from J, the junction contained 5 bases not matched to a gene. The CDR3 contains 14 residues. Looked up from germline, CDR1 is LGHNA and CDR2 is YNFKEQ. CDR3 nucleotide sequence: TGTGCCAGCAGCTCGGGACAGTCCGGAAACACCATATATTTT. It specifies CASSSGQSGNTIYF.

The chain joins TRBV7-9 to TRBJ1-2, with D maybe TRBD1 (5 bases). V was shortened by 1 base and J by 6 bases, with 9 bases between the two germline ends. The CDR3 length is 13 residues. Germline V gives CDR1 SEHNR, CDR2 FQNEAQ (reference sequence). CDR3 DNA sequence: TGTGCCAGCAGCTTAGTGTCGGGGGATGGCTACACCTTC. Translating it yields CASSLVSGDGYTF.

This clonotype was seen repeatedly, ten times or more. The J gene is TRBJ2-2, the V gene TRBV29-1; D call uncertain. The CDR3 is 13 amino acids. The V gene's germline CDR1 is SQVTM and CDR2 ANQGSEA. The V end lost 4 bases, the J end lost 2 bases, and 8 bases lay between the germline ends. CDR3 bases: TGCAGCGTTGGTCACACCAACACCGGGGAGCTGTTTTTT. Amino acid sequence: CSVGHTNTGELFF.

This clonotype showed up many times. The chain is built from TRBV7-8 and TRBJ1-1; TRBD1 might be the D (5 bases). The CDR3 extends over 13 amino acids. Germline V CDR1 and CDR2: SGHVS, FQNEAQ. Trimming cost V 7 bases and J 4 bases, with 13 bases left between them. The CDR3, as DNA: TGTGCCAGCAACCCACTGGGGGGCACTGAAGCTTTCTTT. It specifies CASNPLGGTEAFF.

This chain links TRBV4-1 with TRBJ2-7; 8 positions agree with TRBD2. This CDR3 spans 15 amino acids. J lost 4 bases, V lost 1 base, and 6 bases had no gene match. CDR1 MGHRA and CDR2 YSYEKL come from the germline V gene. CDR3 coding DNA: TGCGCCAGCAGCCAAGCCCCCGGGGGGGCGTACGAGCAGTACTTC. Encoded protein: CASSQAPGGAYEQYF.

This clonotype was seen more than once but under ten times. The J gene is TRBJ2-7, the V gene TRBV7-2; 9 bases fit TRBD1. The CDR3 consists of 13 residues. The V and J ends lost 5 bases and 7 bases, in that order; junction bases with no gene match: 6. Germline assignment: CDR1 SGHTA and CDR2 FQGNSA. The chain's CDR3 is CASSPGQGREQYF. For the CDR3, the DNA is TGTGCCAGCAGCCCGGGACAGGGCAGGGAGCAGTACTTC.

This chain joins TRBV6-6 and TRBJ2-3; D call uncertain. Germline loops: CDR1 MNHNY, CDR2 SVGAGI (reference sequence). V lost 6 bases and J 5 bases, leaving 27 bases between the germline ends. CDR3 length equals 18 residues. The CDR3 loop reads CASSPNIEIWNQVDTQYF. In DNA form, the CDR3 reads TGTGCCAGCAGCCCTAATATCGAGATTTGGAATCAGGTAGATACGCAGTATTTT.

This clonotype was seen ten or more times. J is TRBJ2-1 and V is TRBV7-9; TRBD2 matches 11 bases. Germline-derived CDR1 and CDR2 are SEHNR and FQNEAQ (reference sequence). The trim removed 4 bases at V and 2 bases at J, leaving 4 bases unmatched. The CDR3 spans 16 residues. Written as DNA, the CDR3 is TGTGCCAGCAGCTCCTCTAGCGGGGGGACCTACAATGAGCAGTTCTTC. This gives the protein CASSSSSGGTYNEQFF. Combining the CDR3 with reference TRBV7-9 and TRBJ2-1 gives the whole variable domain DTGVSQNPRHKITKRGQNVTFRCDPISEHNRLYWYRQTLGQGPEFLTYFQNEAQLEKSRLLSDRFSAERPKGSFSTLEIQRTEQGDSAMYLCASSSSSGGTYNEQFFGPGTRLTVL.

The chain employs TRBV24-1 and TRBJ2-1; a possible D gene is TRBD2 (5 bases). Germline CDR1 reads KGHDR; CDR2 reads SFDVKD. Trimming stripped 3 bases from V and 8 bases from J, with 7 bases between. This CDR3 has 12 amino acids. The CDR3 loop is CATSDLGDEQFF. In DNA, the CDR3 is TGTGCCACCAGTGATCTCGGGGATGAGCAGTTCTTC.

A note on this clonotype: A read error may account for a junction end that differs from germline. This rearrangement joins TRBV20-1 to TRBJ1-5; the match to TRBD1 covers 7 bases. The CDR3 sequence is 14 residues long. Germline CDR1 DFQATT, CDR2 SNEGSKA (reference sequence). The CDR3 sequence is CSSRDPAGGQPQHF. The CDR3 region has the DNA TGCAGTTCTAGAGATCCGGCAGGGGGACAGCCCCAGCATTTT.

The chain carries TRBV20-1 and TRBJ2-3, with 16 bases that match TRBD2. The trim removed 2 bases at V and 5 bases at J, leaving 7 bases unmatched. Per germline, CDR1 DFQATT and CDR2 SNEGSKA (reference sequence). The CDR3 is made up of 17 amino acids. Here the CDR3 reads CSARTGTSGGERDTQYF. The CDR3 region has the DNA TGCAGTGCTAGAACCGGGACTAGCGGGGGGGAGCGAGATACGCAGTATTTT.